A selection of T cell receptor beta chains follows, all from one sample in a study of T cell repertoires in cytomegalovirus infection. MiXCR, run by TCRdb on the reads, gives a single entry per CDR3 protein. The sample consists of roughly 200,000 distinct CDR3 sequences, nearly 9.5% of them appearing once. What was sequenced was PBMCs. Source of these receptors: a human donor in good health (CMV status not recorded). Some clones in this sample may be carry-over from other donors' samples. Both conserved end residues are part of each CDR3. Fields, in order: CDR3 protein, V gene, clone size. Clone size is given for some rows only: seen once, a few or many times, or a class if the clone is expanded.

CASSQYDQETQYF,TRBV7-9,many
CASSLGPGNQPQHF,TRBV7-2,many
CASSNRQGEFF,TRBV28,many
CASIHRDRGWQPQHF,TRBV28,few
CASNPGPNEAFF,TRBV28,NA
CATSDLELQNGFGELFF,TRBV24-1,NA
CASSLVGIQRNEQFF,TRBV5-5,NA
CASSPGVAPQETQYF,TRBV7-3,NA
CASSLDVAGGRETQYF,TRBV11-2,many
CASSLYQANYEQYF,TRBV7-2,many
CASSLGWSHLGGNTIYF,TRBV28,many
CASSIAGRGLMVDTEAFF,TRBV19,few
CASSPIAGERNNEQFF,TRBV7-3,few
CASSLAGQGGETQYF,TRBV7-2,many
CASSVKLAGAENEQFF,TRBV7-9,many
CASSLPRGSGSVAEQFF,TRBV7-2,many
CASSEWTSGRKYF,TRBV2,few
CASSLTGNNQPQHF,TRBV7-2,many
CASSTRPGLAGAGATDTQYF,TRBV19,many
CAIREQGAGGYGYTF,TRBV10-3,NA
CASSLGTFSGNTIYF,TRBV12-3/TRBV12-4,NA
CASSPRDSRFLGYTF,TRBV2,NA
CASFGTGSNEKLFF,TRBV6-6,many
CASSQIPDRSSGNTIYF,TRBV25-1,many
CASRKGTSGEETQYF,TRBV5-4,NA